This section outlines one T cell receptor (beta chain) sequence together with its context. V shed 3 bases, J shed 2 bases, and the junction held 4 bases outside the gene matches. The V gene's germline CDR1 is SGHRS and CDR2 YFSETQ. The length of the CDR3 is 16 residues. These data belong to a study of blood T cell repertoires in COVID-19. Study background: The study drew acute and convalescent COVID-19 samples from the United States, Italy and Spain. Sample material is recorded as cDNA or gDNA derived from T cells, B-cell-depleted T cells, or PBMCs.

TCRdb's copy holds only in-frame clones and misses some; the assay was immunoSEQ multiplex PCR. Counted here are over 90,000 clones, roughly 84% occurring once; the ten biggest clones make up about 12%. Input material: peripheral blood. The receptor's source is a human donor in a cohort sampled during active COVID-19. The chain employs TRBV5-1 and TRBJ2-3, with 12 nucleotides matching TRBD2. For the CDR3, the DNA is TGCGCCAGCAGCTCGCGACTAGCGGGGGACACAGATACGCAGTATTTT. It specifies CASSSRLAGDTDTQYF.